These T cell receptor beta chains were read from a single sample in a study of T cells in Graves' hyperthyroidism and ophthalmopathy. MiXCR, run by TCRdb on the multiplex PCR reads, gives a single entry per CDR3 protein. The table lists a few hundred thousand distinct CDR3 sequences, roughly 14% of them singletons. Sequencing input: blood. These receptors all stem from a woman aged 18-29 years with Graves' hyperthyroidism. CDR3s include the opening cysteine and the closing phenylalanine or tryptophan. The D gene is left open where the match is weak. Rows give clone size only sometimes, using once, few, many, or a class for an expanded clone.

D: TRBD2
V: TRBV7-9
J: TRBJ2-1
size: many
DNA: TGTGCCAGCAGCCCTACTACTAGCGGGAGGCCGCATGAGCAGTTCTTC
CDR3: CASSPTTSGRPHEQFF

D: NA
V: TRBV6-5
J: TRBJ1-2
size: many
DNA: TGTGCCAGCAGTTACTCGATGGGGAACTACTATGGCTACACCTTC
CDR3: CASSYSMGNYYGYTF

D: TRBD2
V: TRBV5-5
J: TRBJ2-1
size: NA
DNA: TGTGCCAGCAGCTCGGGACTAGCGGGAGGGGTTTACAATGAGCAGTTCTTC
CDR3: CASSSGLAGGVYNEQFF

D: NA
V: TRBV10-2
J: TRBJ2-7
size: many
DNA: TGCGCCAGCAGTGATCCGGGAAGACACAGCTCCTACGAGCAGTACTTC
CDR3: CASSDPGRHSSYEQYF

D: NA
V: TRBV27
J: TRBJ1-4
size: few
DNA: TGTGCCAGCAGTTCAGGGTTGGATGAAAAACTGTTTTTT
CDR3: CASSSGLDEKLFF

D: TRBD2
V: TRBV7-2
J: TRBJ2-6
size: NA
DNA: TGTGCCAGCAGCTTCCGGGGGGGAACTGGGGCCAACGTCCTGACTTTC
CDR3: CASSFRGGTGANVLTF

D: NA
V: TRBV19
J: TRBJ2-1
size: many
DNA: TGTGCCAGTAGTTATTTGGGTAGCCTGGATGAGCAGTTCTTC
CDR3: CASSYLGSLDEQFF

D: NA
V: TRBV6-1
J: TRBJ2-1
size: few
DNA: TGTGCCAGCGGGCCGATTGGGATCCATGAGCAGTTCTTC
CDR3: CASGPIGIHEQFF

D: NA
V: TRBV7-9
J: TRBJ1-1
size: few
DNA: TGTGCCAGCAGCTCGGAATACACGGACGAGAACACTGAAGCTTTCTTT
CDR3: CASSSEYTDENTEAFF

D: NA
V: TRBV9
J: TRBJ2-7
size: few
DNA: TGTGCCAGCAGCGCCCGGTCTTCCTCCTACGAGCAGTACTTC
CDR3: CASSARSSSYEQYF

D: TRBD2
V: TRBV12-3/TRBV12-4
J: TRBJ2-5
size: many
DNA: TGTGCCAGCAGTTTATTCGTCTGGTTAGCGGGGGCCCAAGAGACCCAGTACTTC
CDR3: CASSLFVWLAGAQETQYF

D: NA
V: TRBV29-1
J: TRBJ2-7
size: NA
DNA: TGCAGCGTCACGGGGGCCTACGAGCAGTACTTC
CDR3: CSVTGAYEQYF

D: TRBD1
V: TRBV19
J: TRBJ2-7
size: few
DNA: TGTGCCAGTAGTACCTCTTTCCGGGACAGCGAGCAGTACTTC
CDR3: CASSTSFRDSEQYF